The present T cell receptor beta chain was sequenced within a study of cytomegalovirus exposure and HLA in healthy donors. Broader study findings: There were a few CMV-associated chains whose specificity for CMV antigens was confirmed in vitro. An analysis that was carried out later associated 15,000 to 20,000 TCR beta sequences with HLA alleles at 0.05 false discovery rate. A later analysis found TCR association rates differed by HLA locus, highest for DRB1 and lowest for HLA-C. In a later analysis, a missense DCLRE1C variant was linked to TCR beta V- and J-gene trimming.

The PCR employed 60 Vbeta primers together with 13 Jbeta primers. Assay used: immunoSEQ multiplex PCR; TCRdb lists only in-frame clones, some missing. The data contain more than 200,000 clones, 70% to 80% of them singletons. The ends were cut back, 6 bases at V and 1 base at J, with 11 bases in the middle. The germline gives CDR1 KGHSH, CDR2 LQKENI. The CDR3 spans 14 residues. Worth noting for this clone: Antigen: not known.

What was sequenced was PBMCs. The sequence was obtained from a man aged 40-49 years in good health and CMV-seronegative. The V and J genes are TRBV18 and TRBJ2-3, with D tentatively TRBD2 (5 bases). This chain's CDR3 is CASSEISGTDTQYF. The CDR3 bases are TGTGCCAGCTCCGAAATTAGCGGCACAGATACGCAGTATTTT. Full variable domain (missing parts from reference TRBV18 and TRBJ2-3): NAGVMQNPRHLVRRRGQEARLRCSPMKGHSHVYWYRQLPEEGLKFMVYLQKENIIDESGMPKERFSAEFPKEGPSILRIQQVVRGDSAAYFCASSEISGTDTQYFGPGTRLTVL.